This entry concerns a single T cell receptor beta chain. Its specificity is not known. These data belong to a study of T cells after yellow fever vaccination. Study results and caveats: Few clonotypes appeared in both CD4 and CD8 compartments. Contaminating bulk clonotypes could be abundant in FACS-sorted repertoires.

TCR cDNA, made by 5'RACE template switching, carried an added universal primer site and UMIs. TCRdb independently ran MiXCR on the 5' RACE reads; one entry per CDR3 protein. The sample holds some 170,000 distinct CDR3 sequences, over 7% seen once. Sequenced material: CD8+ T cells sorted from PBMCs, taken 45 days after the yellow fever booster vaccination. This sequence was found in a man younger than 30 who received the YFV17D yellow fever vaccine.

CDR3 bases: TGTGCCAGTAGCCAGGCCTATGGCTACACCTTC. This translates into CASSQAYGYTF. The chain carries TRBV19 and TRBJ1-2; D is uncertain. V was clipped by 6 bases and J by 4 bases, with 6 bases between them. The CDR3 is made up of 11 amino acids. Germline V gene sequence: CDR1 LNHDA, CDR2 SQIVND (reference sequence).